One T cell receptor (beta chain) is described in this entry. This sample was taken from a study of monozygotic twins with inflammatory bowel disease. The CDR3 contains 13 residues. Germline CDR1 is SGHDT and CDR2 is YYEEEE. Total RNA input per TCR library was 3,000 to 4,500 ng. TCRdb re-called the 5' RACE reads, yielding one record per CDR3 amino acid sequence without DNA. The ten most abundant clones cover around 12% of a sample with roughly 120,000 distinct CDR3 sequences. The chain carries TRBV5-6 and TRBJ2-3. This TCR came from a human donor with ulcerative colitis or Crohn's disease, or a healthy co-twin of an affected twin (not recorded which). The material sequenced was blood. The CDR3 loop is CASSLAWGDTQYF.